This is a list of T cell receptor beta chains from one sample in a study of CD8+ T cells in alopecia areata. The assay was immunoSEQ multiplex PCR, and TCRdb's table has in-frame clones only and misses some. The table lists some 200,000 clones, about three fifths of them singletons, with 5% to 6% in the top ten. This specimen consisted of CD4+ T cells sorted from blood, obtained at week 24, from a patient treated with tofacitinib. These receptors originate from a human donor with alopecia areata. Both conserved end residues are part of each CDR3. Fields, in order: D gene, V gene, CDR3 length, J gene, clone size, CDR3 protein, CDR3 DNA. The D gene is left open where the match is weak. Clone size is shown for a subset of rows, as once, few, many or a class of expanded clone.

-	TRBV6-5	14	TRBJ2-7	-	CASSYEFNTYEQYF	TGTGCCAGCAGTTATGAATTTAATACCTACGAGCAGTACTTC
-	TRBV7-2	13	TRBJ2-1	-	CASSKDLEDEQFF	TGTGCCAGCAGCAAGGACCTTGAGGATGAGCAGTTCTTC
TRBD1	TRBV7-2	15	TRBJ2-5	-	CASSLTGQRQETQYF	TGTGCCAGCAGCTTAACGGGACAGAGACAAGAGACCCAGTACTTC
-	TRBV13	15	TRBJ2-4	-	CASSLEKENKNIQYF	TGTGCCAGCAGCTTAGAAAAGGAGAACAAAAACATTCAGTACTTC
TRBD1	TRBV6-1	16	TRBJ1-1	-	CASSEADGTGNTEAFF	TGTGCCAGCAGTGAAGCGGATGGGACAGGGAACACTGAAGCTTTCTTT
-	TRBV19	15	TRBJ2-7	few	CASKRSAGDSYEQYF	TGTGCCAGTAAAAGATCGGCGGGCGACTCCTACGAGCAGTACTTC
TRBD1	TRBV18	15	TRBJ1-1	-	CASSPGQGARGLAFF	TGTGCCAGCTCACCAGGACAGGGGGCGCGTGGTCTAGCTTTCTTT
-	TRBV25-1	13	TRBJ1-5	-	CASSLREGQPQHF	TGTGCCAGCAGTCTCAGGGAGGGTCAGCCCCAGCATTTT
TRBD1	TRBV7-9	15	TRBJ2-5	-	CASTRAGTGFETQYF	TGTGCCAGCACCCGGGCGGGGACAGGGTTCGAGACCCAGTACTTC
-	TRBV4-3	14	TRBJ2-7	-	CASSHPSQGYEQYF	TGCGCCAGCAGCCACCCCTCCCAGGGCTACGAGCAGTACTTC
-	TRBV29-1	13	TRBJ1-1	-	CSVQRGPNTEAFF	TGCAGCGTTCAACGCGGGCCGAACACTGAAGCTTTCTTT
TRBD1	TRBV6-5	14	TRBJ1-1	few	CASSWDRGPGEAFF	TGTGCCAGCAGTTGGGACAGGGGGCCGGGTGAAGCTTTCTTT
TRBD1	TRBV5-4	15	TRBJ2-5	-	CASSGEDRGEETQYF	TGTGCCAGCAGCGGAGAAGACAGGGGCGAAGAGACCCAGTACTTC
-	TRBV6-1	15	TRBJ1-2	-	CASSFDDILNYGYTF	TGTGCCAGCAGTTTCGACGACATCCTTAACTATGGCTACACCTTC
TRBD1	TRBV2	15	TRBJ1-2	-	CASSEARSGGLGYTF	TGTGCCAGCAGTGAAGCCCGGTCAGGGGGTTTGGGCTACACCTTC
-	TRBV5-6	13	TRBJ1-2	-	CASSSQAHYGYTF	TGTGCCAGCAGCTCACAGGCCCACTATGGCTACACCTTC
TRBD1	TRBV7-9	11	TRBJ2-4	-	CASSSTGVQYF	TGTGCCAGCAGCTCAACAGGGGTCCAGTACTTC
-	TRBV7-9	14	TRBJ1-2	-	CASSTITGNYGYTF	TGTGCCAGCAGTACAATTACAGGGAACTATGGCTACACCTTC
-	TRBV29-1	13	TRBJ2-4	few	CSANRGPGNIQYF	TGCAGCGCAAACCGGGGGCCAGGGAACATTCAGTACTTC
-	TRBV7-3	15	TRBJ1-5	-	CASRTQLYSNQPQHF	TGTGCCAGCCGAACCCAACTATATAGCAATCAGCCCCAGCATTTT
-	TRBV7-9	13	TRBJ2-5	once	CASSTLTARPQYF	TGTGCCAGCAGCACACTTACAGCTCGTCCCCAGTACTTC
-	TRBV29-1	13	TRBJ1-1	-	CSASRSNLGEAFF	TGCAGCGCTAGCCGAAGTAACCTGGGTGAAGCTTTCTTT
TRBD2	TRBV4-3	12	TRBJ2-1	-	CASSPGLAGLFF	TGCGCCAGCAGCCCCGGACTAGCGGGACTGTTCTTC
-	TRBV15	14	TRBJ1-2	-	CATSSWGLDYGYTF	TGTGCCACCAGCAGTTGGGGGCTAGACTATGGCTACACCTTC
TRBD1	TRBV5-1	14	TRBJ2-7	few	CASSPWDSSYEQYF	TGCGCCAGCAGCCCGTGGGACAGCTCCTACGAGCAGTACTTC
-	TRBV5-4	13	TRBJ1-1	-	CASSLVGRGEAFF	TGTGCCAGCAGCTTGGTTGGCCGTGGTGAAGCTTTCTTT
-	TRBV29-1	13	TRBJ2-1	-	CSALGESDNEQFF	TGCAGCGCATTAGGGGAGAGCGACAATGAGCAGTTCTTC
TRBD1	TRBV6-6	13	TRBJ2-7	-	CASSPTGLGEQYF	TGTGCCAGCAGCCCGACAGGGTTGGGGGAGCAGTACTTC
-	TRBV4-1	15	TRBJ2-7	-	CASSQGRGQAYEQYF	TGCGCCAGCAGCCAAGGAAGGGGTCAAGCCTACGAGCAGTACTTC
-	TRBV29-1	11	TRBJ2-5	few	CSVGWWETQYF	TGCAGCGTTGGGTGGTGGGAGACCCAGTACTTC
TRBD1	TRBV5-6	15	TRBJ1-2	-	CASSSSGTGGSGYTF	TGTGCCAGCAGCTCTTCCGGGACAGGCGGAAGTGGCTACACCTTC
TRBD1	TRBV10-3	16	TRBJ1-1	many	CAIRPGTGGKNTEAFF	TGTGCCATCAGGCCCGGGACAGGGGGTAAGAACACTGAAGCTTTCTTT
-	TRBV19	16	TRBJ1-5	-	CASSLSGGVSNQPQHF	TGTGCCAGTAGTCTTTCCGGCGGGGTTAGCAATCAGCCCCAGCATTTT
-	TRBV5-6	12	TRBJ2-7	once	CASGRNSYEQYF	TGTGCCAGCGGGAGGAACAGCTACGAGCAGTACTTC
TRBD1	TRBV7-2	14	TRBJ1-2	-	CASSWDRGFYGYTF	TGTGCCAGCAGCTGGGACAGGGGCTTCTATGGCTACACCTTC
-	TRBV4-1	12	TRBJ2-7	-	CASSQGIGEQYF	TGCGCCAGCAGCCAAGGGATCGGGGAGCAGTACTTC
-	TRBV30	16	TRBJ2-1	-	CAWSPPGLSSYNEQFF	TGTGCCTGGAGTCCCCCGGGACTTAGCTCCTACAATGAGCAGTTCTTC
-	TRBV7-6	13	TRBJ2-1	few	CASSLAGLNEQFF	TGTGCCAGCAGCTTGGCGGGTCTCAATGAGCAGTTCTTC
-	TRBV10-3	12	TRBJ2-7	few	CAISVVGYEQYF	TGTGCCATCAGTGTTGTCGGATACGAGCAGTACTTC
-	TRBV7-2	13	TRBJ2-3	few	CASSLVHRDTQYF	TGTGCCAGCAGCTTAGTCCACCGGGATACGCAGTATTTT
TRBD1	TRBV5-6	14	TRBJ2-3	-	CASRVRQGSDTQYF	TGTGCCAGCAGGGTACGACAGGGGTCAGATACGCAGTATTTT
TRBD1	TRBV15	16	TRBJ1-5	-	CATSRDSGDREQPQHF	TGTGCCACCAGCAGAGACTCCGGGGACAGGGAACAGCCCCAGCATTTT
-	TRBV29-1	11	TRBJ2-7	-	CSVSQGYEQYF	TGCAGCGTTTCCCAGGGGTACGAGCAGTACTTC
TRBD1	TRBV5-1	16	TRBJ2-2	few	CASRYSGTVNTGELFF	TGCGCCAGCAGATATTCCGGGACAGTTAACACCGGGGAGCTGTTTTTT
-	TRBV6-1	13	TRBJ1-5	-	CASSREYNQPQHF	TGTGCCAGCAGCAGAGAATACAATCAGCCCCAGCATTTT
-	TRBV7-2	13	TRBJ1-2	-	CASSLVRTDGYTF	TGTGCCAGCAGCTTAGTCCGGACAGATGGCTACACCTTC
-	TRBV28	13	TRBJ1-5	-	CASSSSPNQPQHF	TGTGCCAGCAGTTCGAGTCCGAATCAGCCCCAGCATTTT
-	TRBV4-1	15	TRBJ1-2	-	CASSLQGSGPYGYTF	TGCGCCAGCAGCCTGCAGGGTAGCGGGCCCTATGGCTACACCTTC
-	TRBV11-2	14	TRBJ2-2	-	CASSLQGYTGELFF	TGTGCCAGCAGCTTACAGGGATACACCGGGGAGCTGTTTTTT
-	TRBV11-2	15	TRBJ2-5	-	CASSLVARVKETQYF	TGTGCCAGCAGCTTAGTCGCTAGGGTGAAAGAGACCCAGTACTTC
TRBD2	TRBV7-9	14	TRBJ2-7	-	CASSPRTSRYEQYF	TGTGCCAGCAGCCCGAGGACTAGTAGGTACGAGCAGTACTTC